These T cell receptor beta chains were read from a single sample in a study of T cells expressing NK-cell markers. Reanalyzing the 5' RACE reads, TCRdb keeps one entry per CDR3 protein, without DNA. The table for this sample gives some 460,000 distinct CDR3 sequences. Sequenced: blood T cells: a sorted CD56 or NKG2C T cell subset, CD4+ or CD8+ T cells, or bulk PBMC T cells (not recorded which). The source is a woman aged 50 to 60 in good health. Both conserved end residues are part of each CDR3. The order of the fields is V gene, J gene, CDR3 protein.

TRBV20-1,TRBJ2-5,CSARISTGGETQYF
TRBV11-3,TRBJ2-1,CASSSDEFSYNEQFF
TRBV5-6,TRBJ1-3,CASSYQGQGENTIYF
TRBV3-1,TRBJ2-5,CASSRAGGGGETQYF
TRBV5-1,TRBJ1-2,CASSLGAPLNYGYTF
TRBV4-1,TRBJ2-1,CASSPSQRVQGAVDEQFF
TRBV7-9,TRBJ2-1,CASSLTGGISNEQFF
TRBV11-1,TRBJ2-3,CASSFRGGLGTDTQYF
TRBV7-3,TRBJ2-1,CASSLRSPANEQFF
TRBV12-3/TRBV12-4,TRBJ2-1,CASSRQYNEQFF
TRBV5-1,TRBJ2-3,CASSLPLGTSTDTQYF
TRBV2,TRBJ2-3,CASNRDGSTDTQYF
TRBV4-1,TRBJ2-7,CASSQDASEFIEQYF
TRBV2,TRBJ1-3,CASRASSGNTIYF
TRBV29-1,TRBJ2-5,CSVETGAERKETQYF
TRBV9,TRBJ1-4,CASSDGMGHEKLFF
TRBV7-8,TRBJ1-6,CASSFLSGTVNSPLHF
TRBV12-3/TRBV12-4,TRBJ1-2,CASSLSRGRKGYTF
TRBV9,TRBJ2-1,CASSVEAGGVRVF
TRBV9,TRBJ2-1,CASSVEGVGHREQFF
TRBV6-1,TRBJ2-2,CASSADRVPGELFF
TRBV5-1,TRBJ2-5,CASSSAQGADQYF
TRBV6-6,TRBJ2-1,CASRGGTSNNEQFF
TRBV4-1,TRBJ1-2,CASSQQGYGYTF
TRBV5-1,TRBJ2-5,CASMRTSGMETQYF
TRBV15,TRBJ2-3,CATSRDRQGAQYF
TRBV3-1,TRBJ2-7,CASSSGLSEQYF
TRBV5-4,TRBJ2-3,CASSQGAGRGTDTQYF
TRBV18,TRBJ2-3,CASSPGAGGGTDTQYF
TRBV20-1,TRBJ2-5,CSASRSDSIEETQYF
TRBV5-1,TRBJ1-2,CASSRVRRERSYTF
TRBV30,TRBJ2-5,CAWRGEFVTAQYF
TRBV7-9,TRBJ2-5,CASSPTGQGAGETQYF
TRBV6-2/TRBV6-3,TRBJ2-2,CASSSKAGGELFF
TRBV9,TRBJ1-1,CASSVSGDGNTEAFF
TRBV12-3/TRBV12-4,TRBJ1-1,CASSFQVGGNTEAFF
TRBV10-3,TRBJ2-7,CAISLLEREGEQYF
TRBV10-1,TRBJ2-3,CASSEGDRDTDTQYF
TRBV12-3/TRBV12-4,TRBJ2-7,CASTSGAVEYEQYF
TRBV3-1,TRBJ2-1,CASSPQMSVRGKFF
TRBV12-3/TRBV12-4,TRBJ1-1,CASTMFAGTEAFF
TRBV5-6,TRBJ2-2,CASSRSGRWFGELFF
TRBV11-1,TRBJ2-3,CATARTGSTDTQYF
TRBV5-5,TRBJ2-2,CASSLVGGTTGELFF
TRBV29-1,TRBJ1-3,CSVRPYQGPSGNTIYF
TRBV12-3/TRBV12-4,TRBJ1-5,CASSWGVSNQPQHF
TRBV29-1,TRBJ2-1,CSVPNYNEQFF
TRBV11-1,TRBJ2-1,CASSGWTRSYEQFF
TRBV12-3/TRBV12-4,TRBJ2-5,CASSLRSALQETQYF
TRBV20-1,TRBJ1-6,CSARDMTTPPQSSYNSPLHF
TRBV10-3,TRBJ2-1,CAISADRTYNEQFF
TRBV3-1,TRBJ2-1,CASSLYNNEQFF
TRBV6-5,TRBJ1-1,CASNPRGGRAFF
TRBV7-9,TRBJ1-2,CASSHEGVYGYTF
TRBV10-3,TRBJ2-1,CAISENRKFDEQFF